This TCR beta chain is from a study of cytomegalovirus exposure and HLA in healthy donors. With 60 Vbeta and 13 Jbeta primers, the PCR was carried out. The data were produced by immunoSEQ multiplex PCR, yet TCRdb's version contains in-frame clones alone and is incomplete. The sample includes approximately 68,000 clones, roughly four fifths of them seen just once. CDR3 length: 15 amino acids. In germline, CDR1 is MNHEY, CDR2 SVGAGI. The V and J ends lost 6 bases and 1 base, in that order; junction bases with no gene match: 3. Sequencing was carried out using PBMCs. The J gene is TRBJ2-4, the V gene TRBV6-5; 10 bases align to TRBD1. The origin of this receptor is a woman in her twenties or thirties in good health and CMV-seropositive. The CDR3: CASSRTGGAKNIQYF. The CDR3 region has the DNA TGTGCCAGCAGCCGGACAGGGGGTGCCAAAAACATTCAGTACTTC.